The T cell receptor (beta chain) described here comes from a study of cytomegalovirus exposure and HLA in healthy donors. Study outcomes and limitations: Among TCR beta chains, those listed as cytomegalovirus-associated numbered roughly 150.

Points on this clone: Its antigen remains unknown.

CDR3 length equals 13 residues. Per the germline V gene, CDR1 is MNHNY and CDR2 is SVGAGI (reference sequence). PCR employed 60 Vbeta and 13 Jbeta primers. Repertoires were generated with immunoSEQ multiplex PCR, while TCRdb's copy carries only in-frame clones and drops some. The sample contains about 160,000 clones, around 88% of which appear only once. The clonotype originates from a woman aged 30 to 39 in good health and CMV-seronegative. The sample consisted of PBMCs. The chain has TRBV6-6 and TRBJ2-5; weak D call: TRBD2 (5 bases). The DNA end lines up better with TRBJ2-7; the J call may be wrong. CDR3 sequence: CASSWGETYEQYF. CDR3 nucleotides: TGTGCCAGCAGTTGGGGAGAAACCTACGAGCAGTACTTC.